The rows below give T cell receptor beta chains drawn from one sample of a study of T cell responses to AZD1222 COVID-19 vaccine. Clones were sequenced by immunoSEQ multiplex PCR, and TCRdb holds only the in-frame ones, with some missing. The sample holds about 45,000 clones, around nine tenths seen once. The sample consisted of peripheral blood, taken 28 days after the second AZD1222 dose. All receptors derive from an adult who received the AZD1222 COVID-19 vaccine. The CDR3 runs from the conserved cysteine through the conserved F or W. The D gene is left open where the match is weak. A clone size is listed for some rows: how often the clone was seen (once, few, many), or a class if it is expanded.

size: .
V: TRBV4-1
J: TRBJ1-5
D: TRBD1
DNA: TGCGCCAGCAGTCCCGACAGGGGGAGAAATCAGCCCCAGCATTTT
CDR3: CASSPDRGRNQPQHF

size: .
V: TRBV9
J: TRBJ2-1
D: .
DNA: TGTGCCAGCAGCGTAGTTGCGGATGCCTACAATGAGCAGTTCTTC
CDR3: CASSVVADAYNEQFF

size: once
V: TRBV6-6
J: TRBJ2-2
D: TRBD2
DNA: TGTGCCAGCAGGGGTACTAGCGTCCCGAACACCGGGGAGCTGTTTTTT
CDR3: CASRGTSVPNTGELFF

size: .
V: TRBV3-1/TRBV3-2
J: TRBJ2-2
D: TRBD1
DNA: TGTGCCAGCAGCCGCTTACAAGGACAGGGGGGGACCGGGGAGCTGTTTTTT
CDR3: CASSRLQGQGGTGELFF

size: .
V: TRBV13
J: TRBJ2-7
D: .
DNA: TGTGCCAGCAGCTTCCAGACTAGCTCCTACGAGCAGTACTTC
CDR3: CASSFQTSSYEQYF

size: .
V: TRBV28
J: TRBJ2-7
D: TRBD2
DNA: TGTGCCAGCAGGACTAGCGGGAGGAGGGAGCAGTACTTC
CDR3: CASRTSGRREQYF

size: .
V: TRBV27
J: TRBJ2-7
D: .
DNA: TGTGCCAGCAGTTTAGGTGAAGGGAGCTCCTACGAGCAGTACTTC
CDR3: CASSLGEGSSYEQYF

size: .
V: TRBV11-2
J: TRBJ2-1
D: .
DNA: TGTGCCAGCAGCCCTCCTCCGGCGGGATTGAATGGCGAGCAGTTCTTC
CDR3: CASSPPPAGLNGEQFF

size: .
V: TRBV10-3
J: TRBJ2-1
D: .
DNA: TGTGCCATCAGTGTTGACTTACCGAGCTCCTACAATGAGCAGTTCTTC
CDR3: CAISVDLPSSYNEQFF

size: .
V: TRBV5-1
J: TRBJ2-7
D: TRBD2
DNA: TGCGCCAGCAGCTCCTTAGCGGGAGCGTACGAGCAGTACTTC
CDR3: CASSSLAGAYEQYF

size: .
V: TRBV5-1
J: TRBJ2-1
D: .
DNA: TGCGCCAGCAGTCCCCAGCGGGAGGGACAGGGGCAGTTCTTC
CDR3: CASSPQREGQGQFF

size: .
V: TRBV7-3
J: TRBJ1-1
D: .
DNA: TGTGCCAGCACGTTACGGCAGGACACTGAAGCTTTCTTT
CDR3: CASTLRQDTEAFF

size: .
V: TRBV29-1
J: TRBJ2-1
D: TRBD2
DNA: TGCAGCGACATGGGACTACAAGACTACAATGAGCAGTTCTTC
CDR3: CSDMGLQDYNEQFF

size: .
V: TRBV6-2/TRBV6-3
J: TRBJ2-5
D: .
DNA: TGTGCCAGCAGTTTGCTCACAGGAGAGACCCAGTACTTC
CDR3: CASSLLTGETQYF

size: .
V: TRBV27
J: TRBJ1-2
D: .
DNA: TGTGCCAGCAGTTTAACGGGACGGCTAGGTTCACATAACTATGGCTACACCTTC
CDR3: CASSLTGRLGSHNYGYTF

size: .
V: TRBV6-5
J: TRBJ2-1
D: TRBD2
DNA: TGTGCCAGCACCGGGACTAGCGGGCCCCGGCTATTCTTC
CDR3: CASTGTSGPRLFF

size: .
V: TRBV6-5
J: TRBJ1-1
D: .
DNA: TGTGCCAGCAGTTACTCGCGGTATGATTTTGAAGCTTTCTTT
CDR3: CASSYSRYDFEAFF

size: .
V: TRBV7-3
J: TRBJ1-5
D: .
DNA: TGTGCCAGCAGTACCGGGGTAGGACAGCCCCAGCATTTT
CDR3: CASSTGVGQPQHF

size: few
V: TRBV18
J: TRBJ2-1
D: TRBD2
DNA: TGTGCCAGCTCACAAAATCCGGGACTAGCAAACAACAATGAGCAGTTCTTC
CDR3: CASSQNPGLANNNEQFF

size: .
V: TRBV4-1
J: TRBJ2-7
D: .
DNA: TGCGCCAGCAGCCACCCCCCAGGCGGGAACTACGAGCAGTACTTC
CDR3: CASSHPPGGNYEQYF

size: .
V: TRBV10-3
J: TRBJ2-2
D: TRBD2
DNA: TGTGCCATCAAGCCGGGGACTAGCGGGAGCACCGGGGAGCTGTTTTTT
CDR3: CAIKPGTSGSTGELFF

size: .
V: TRBV9
J: TRBJ1-3
D: .
DNA: TGTGCCAGCAGCCCACCGGGCTGGGCGGGTGGAAACACCATATATTTT
CDR3: CASSPPGWAGGNTIYF

size: .
V: TRBV5-4
J: TRBJ2-2
D: TRBD2
DNA: TGTGCCAGCGCCCCGGGACCCGGGCCGAACGGGAGGGAGGCCGGGGAGCTGTTTTTT
CDR3: CASAPGPGPNGREAGELFF

size: .
V: TRBV6-6
J: TRBJ2-7
D: TRBD2
DNA: TGTGCCAGCAGTTTGGTAGCGGGGGCCTCCTACGAGCAGTACTTC
CDR3: CASSLVAGASYEQYF

size: .
V: TRBV9
J: TRBJ1-1
D: .
DNA: TGTGCCAGCAGCGCCACCGTCGGGGGCACTGAAGCTTTCTTT
CDR3: CASSATVGGTEAFF

size: .
V: TRBV25-1
J: TRBJ2-1
D: TRBD1
DNA: TGTGCCAGCAGCCCAAGGACAGGGCTCAATGAGCAGTTCTTC
CDR3: CASSPRTGLNEQFF

size: .
V: TRBV4-3
J: TRBJ2-7
D: TRBD1
DNA: TGCGCCAGCAGCCAAAATGGACAGGGTCTCTACGAGCAGTACTTC
CDR3: CASSQNGQGLYEQYF